This TCR beta chain was identified in a study of blood T cell repertoires in COVID-19. Study details: In each case, the material was cDNA or gDNA derived from T cells, B-cell-depleted T cells, or PBMCs.

Enrolled through a virtual design, the participants were between 18 and 89 years of age and came from about two dozen US areas. Two consecutive negative NP/OP PCR tests, clearance, or resolved symptoms defined Cohort 3 recovery. Per the authors' pipeline: Amplified reference gene primers provided the basis for estimating nucleated cell counts. Libraries were prepared by immunoSEQ multiplex PCR; TCRdb keeps only in-frame clonotypes and omits some of them. V and J calls plus clone size are reproduced from that table; the DNA served to infer D and trimming. This table has around 370,000 clones, around 89% appearing once. Germline lookup yields CDR1 SGHAT and CDR2 FQNNGV. Trimming pared 1 base from V and 6 bases from J, leaving 12 bases between. The length of the CDR3 is 14 residues.

The receptor's source is a woman aged 18-35 years who had recovered from COVID-19. The gene calls are TRBV11-2 and TRBJ1-1; no firm D call. The sequenced sample was PBMCs or T cells enriched from blood (not recorded which). For the CDR3, the DNA is TGTGCCAGCAGCTTAGTAGCACGATCTCCTGAAGCTTTCTTT. It codes for CASSLVARSPEAFF.